The present entry profiles one TCR beta chain with its context. Germline CDR1 is SGHRS and CDR2 is YFSETQ. The CDR3 is 14 amino acids. The ends lost 7 bases at V and 2 bases at J; junction bases unmatched: 4. Original analysis: Amplification of reference gene primers provided the estimated nucleated cell counts. This table comes from immunoSEQ multiplex PCR, and its TCRdb copy is limited to in-frame clones, with some not included. Clone size and the V and J calls come from that table; the DNA yielded D and trimming. The data hold about 360,000 clones, with 70% to 90% observed a single time. The data derive from a study of blood T cell repertoires in COVID-19. Study-wide background: The United States, Italy and Spain provided the acute and convalescent COVID-19 samples.

The sample comprised PBMCs or T cells enriched from blood (not recorded which). This receptor was obtained from a man in his forties in a cohort exposed to, infected with or recovered from COVID-19 (not recorded which). V usage is TRBV5-1 and J usage is TRBJ2-2, with 8 bases matching TRBD2. The DNA of the CDR3 is TGCGCCAGCGGCGCGGGAGGTAACACCGGGGAGCTGTTTTTT. It codes for CASGAGGNTGELFF.